A selection of T cell receptor beta chains follows, all from one sample in a study of T cell repertoires in cytomegalovirus infection. TCRdb independently ran MiXCR on the reads; one entry per CDR3 protein. The sample has some 680,000 distinct CDR3 sequences, about a third seen once. Input material: PBMCs. The receptors here all came from a human donor in good health (CMV status not recorded). Some clones in this sample may be carry-over from other donors' samples. The CDR3 runs from the conserved cysteine through the conserved F or W. Each record gives: J gene, clone size, V gene, D gene, CDR3 DNA, CDR3 protein. D genes are given only for firm matches. Size tells how often a clone was seen (once, few, many) or the class of an expanded clone, and some rows leave it out.

TRBJ1-5 NA TRBV7-3 TRBD1 TGTGCCAGCAGCTTGGGACAGGGAGGGTCTCAGCCCCAGCATTTT CASSLGQGGSQPQHF
TRBJ2-1 NA TRBV7-7 NA TGTGCTAGCAGCCCCGGGGGCGCCTACAATGAGCAGTTCTTC CASSPGGAYNEQFF
TRBJ2-7 NA TRBV7-2 TRBD1 TGTGCCAGCAGCAAGGACAGGGCTAGTGACTACGAGCAGTACTTC CASSKDRASDYEQYF
TRBJ2-7 NA TRBV6-8 NA TGTGCCAGCAGCCACAGTGTTGTCTCCTACGAGAAGTACTTC CASSHSVVSYEKYF
TRBJ1-3 few TRBV5-1 NA TGCGCCAGCAGCTTGGGCAACAGAGGGAGCTCTGGAAACACCATATATTTT CASSLGNRGSSGNTIYF
TRBJ1-1 few TRBV18 NA TGTGCCAGCTCACCAGAGGCTGAAGCTTTCTTT CASSPEAEAFF
TRBJ2-5 NA TRBV6-6 NA TGTGCCAGCAGTGACAGTTGGTCTCAAGAGACCCAGTACTTC CASSDSWSQETQYF
TRBJ1-2 NA TRBV12-3/TRBV12-4 NA TGTGCCAGCAGTTTAGCCCGACAGGACGACGGCTACACCTTC CASSLARQDDGYTF
TRBJ1-2 NA TRBV7-9 NA TGTGCCAGCAGCTTCTGGACAGCAGCTAACTATGGCTACACCTTC CASSFWTAANYGYTF
TRBJ2-2 many TRBV6-5 NA TGTGCCAGCAGTTACTCGTCCCCCGGGGAGCTGTTTTTT CASSYSSPGELFF
TRBJ2-2 NA TRBV2 NA TGTGCCAGCAGGCAATCCGGGGAGCTGTTTTTT CASRQSGELFF
TRBJ2-3 NA TRBV6-4 NA TGTGCCAGCAGTGACCAAAGGGGAGGTAGCGCGCAGTATTTT CASSDQRGGSAQYF
TRBJ2-3 NA TRBV27 NA TGTGACAGCAACCCAGGGGGCACAGATACGCAGTATTTT CDSNPGGTDTQYF
TRBJ2-3 few TRBV24-1 TRBD2 TGTGCCACCAGTGATGGGGGGAGGGCCGCCCCAACGCAGTATTTT CATSDGGRAAPTQYF
TRBJ1-4 few TRBV5-6 NA TGTGCCAGCAGCGCACGTCGGGGGACTAATGAAAAACTGTTTTTT CASSARRGTNEKLFF
TRBJ1-1 many TRBV7-2 NA TGTGCCAGCAGCTTACGCCGGGCGAACACTGAAGCTTTCTTT CASSLRRANTEAFF
TRBJ2-5 NA TRBV12-3/TRBV12-4 TRBD2 TGTGCCAGCAGTTTAGCTAGCGGGAGGGCCCAAGAGACCCAGTACTTC CASSLASGRAQETQYF